These 6 T cell receptor beta chains were sequenced from one sample in a study of T-cell memory formation after mild COVID-19. MiXCR, applied by TCRdb to the 5' RACE reads, yields one record per CDR3 protein. The data hold about 49,000 distinct CDR3 sequences, with approximately 7% observed a single time. The sequenced sample was PBMCs or a T cell subset sorted from them (not recorded which). The receptors come from a man aged 18 to 29 who had mild COVID-19 (a few samples of this study predate the infection). Cell type and time point are not known.

This clonotype was counted between two and nine times. J is TRBJ2-7 and V is TRBV28; D call uncertain. The length of the CDR3 is 12 residues. Trimming shortened V by 5 bases and J by 6 bases, and 11 bases separated the two germline ends. Per germline, CDR1 MDHEN and CDR2 SYDVKM. The CDR3 loop is CASSGRQREQYV. The DNA of the CDR3 is TGTGCCAGCAGTGGAAGACAACGCGAGCAGTACGTC.

V gene TRBV12-5 combines with J gene TRBJ1-5; possible D gene TRBD1, 5 bases. This CDR3 is 15 amino acids long. Trimming cost V 1 base and J 0 bases, with 7 bases left between them. Germline CDR1 LGHNT, CDR2 FRNRAP. CDR3 in DNA: TGTGCTAGTGGTTTGGAGGGGTATAGCAATCAGCCCCAGCATTTT. Its translation is CASGLEGYSNQPQHF.

This clonotype was seen a few times. V usage is TRBV10-1 and J usage is TRBJ1-5; D is unresolved. There are 12 residues in the CDR3. With 2 bases removed from V and 9 bases from J, the gap between germline ends came to 8 bases. Per the germline V gene, CDR1 is WNHNN and CDR2 is SYGVQD (reference sequence). CDR3 protein: CASSENGRPQHF. The CDR3, as DNA: TGCGCCAGCAGTGAGAACGGGAGGCCCCAGCATTTT.

This clonotype was counted only a few times. The genes are TRBV6-6 and TRBJ2-7; TRBD1 is a possible D gene (5 bases). Germline assignment: CDR1 MNHNY and CDR2 SVGAGI (reference sequence). Trimming removed 7 bases from V and 4 bases from J, with 11 bases in between. CDR3 length: 12 amino acids. The CDR3 sequence: CASTRQGYEQYF. The CDR3, as DNA: TGTGCCAGCACCCGCCAGGGATACGAGCAGTACTTC.

This clonotype was seen many times. V is TRBV5-1 and J is TRBJ2-5; D perhaps matches TRBD1 (6 bases). V dropped 2 bases and J dropped 2 bases, with 7 bases sitting between them. The CDR3 is made up of 13 amino acids. Germline CDR1 SGHRS, CDR2 YFSETQ. CDR3 protein: CASSLGQQETQYF. CDR3 sequence (DNA): TGCGCCAGCAGCTTAGGACAGCAAGAGACCCAGTACTTC. Supplemented by reference TRBV5-1 and TRBJ2-5, the full variable domain reads KAGVTQTPRYLIKTRGQQVTLSCSPISGHRSVSWYQQTPGQGLQFLFEYFSETQRNKGNFPGRFSGRQFSNSRSEMNVSTLELGDSALYLCASSLGQQETQYFGPGTRLLVL.

In this sample, this clonotype turned up a few times. V is TRBV10-3 and J is TRBJ1-2; 7 bases are shared with TRBD1. The CDR3 loop spans 13 amino acids. Germline lookup yields CDR1 ENHRY and CDR2 SYGVKD. V trimming: 8 bases; J trimming: 2 bases; junction bases outside the gene matches: 5. The CDR3 sequence: CAIRDSRNYGYTF. The CDR3 region has the DNA TGTGCCATCCGGGACAGTCGGAACTATGGCTACACCTTC.